Each of the 27 T cell receptor beta chains below was sequenced from the same sample in a study of cytomegalovirus exposure and HLA in healthy donors. Primers included in the PCR were 60 Vbeta and 13 Jbeta primers. Profiled with immunoSEQ multiplex PCR; TCRdb holds only in-frame clones, not every one. The sample shows approximately 140,000 clones, 75% to 85% of them seen only once. Sequencing used PBMCs. These receptors all stem from a female donor in good health and CMV-seronegative.

A note on this clone: Other DNA sequences in the sample encode the same CDR3. The gene calls are TRBV5-1 and TRBJ1-4; 9 nucleotides agree with TRBD1. The CDR3 has 14 amino acids. Unmatched junction bases numbered 3, after V lost 4 bases and J lost 5 bases. Germline V CDR1 and CDR2: SGHRS, YFSETQ. CDR3 sequence reads: CASSLGQGNEKLFF. The CDR3 DNA reads as TGCGCCAGCAGCCTAGGACAGGGGAATGAAAAACTGTTTTTT.

V and J are TRBV4-1 and TRBJ2-7, with D perhaps TRBD1 (5 bases). Germline V gene sequence: CDR1 MGHRA, CDR2 YSYEKL. The CDR3 runs to 13 residues. With 1 base removed from V and 4 bases from J, the gap between germline ends came to 8 bases. Here the CDR3 DNA reads TGCGCCAGCAGCCAAGGGGGCGGATACGAGCAGTACTTC. Protein: CASSQGGGYEQYF.

DNA of the CDR3: TGTGCCAGCAGTTCCCCAGACAGGGCTGGAGGCTACACCTTC. The encoded protein is CASSSPDRAGGYTF. This sequence joins TRBV28 and TRBJ1-2; 7 positions agree with TRBD1. This CDR3 contains 14 residues. The germline V gene has CDR1 MDHEN and CDR2 SYDVKM. The V segment lost 4 bases and the J segment 8 bases; nucleotides outside the gene matches: 10.

This chain's CDR3 is CASRKAGGPQETQYF. CDR3 nucleotides: TGTGCCAGCAGGAAGGCGGGGGGGCCCCAAGAGACCCAGTACTTC. This chain uses TRBV11-2 with TRBJ2-5, with TRBD2 matching 9 bases. Looked up from germline, CDR1 is SGHAT and CDR2 is FQNNGV. Unmatched junction bases numbered 6, after V lost 6 bases and J lost 1 base. This CDR3 has 15 amino acids. Variable domain in full (rest from reference TRBV11-2 and TRBJ2-5): EAGVAQSPRYKIIEKRQSVAFWCNPISGHATLYWYQQILGQGPKLLIQFQNNGVVDDSQLPKDRFSAERLKGVDSTLKIQPAKLEDSAVYLCASRKAGGPQETQYFGPGTRLLVL.

The CDR3, as DNA: TGCGCCAGCAGCTACACAGGGCTGGGCCAAGAGACCCAGTACTTC. This encodes CASSYTGLGQETQYF. The genes are TRBV5-1 and TRBJ2-5; tentatively, D is TRBD1 (6 bases). Trimming pared 3 bases from V and 1 base from J, leaving 13 bases between. The CDR3 extends over 15 amino acids. CDR1 SGHRS and CDR2 YFSETQ come from the germline V gene.

The rearrangement joins TRBV5-1 to TRBJ2-7; TRBD2 might be the D (5 bases). Trimming took 0 bases from V and 7 from J, leaving 14 bases between them. The CDR3 sequence is 14 residues long. Looked up from germline, CDR1 is SGHRS and CDR2 is YFSETQ. The CDR3 DNA reads TGCGCCAGCAGCTTGGACTCGGGATGGGCAGAGCAGTACTTC. Protein: CASSLDSGWAEQYF.

In this sample, this clone turned up once. V is TRBV7-6 and J is TRBJ1-1, with 7 bases identical to TRBD1. CDR3 length equals 15 residues. V shed 5 bases, J shed 4 bases, and the junction held 10 bases outside the gene matches. The V gene's germline CDR1 is SGHVS and CDR2 FNYEAQ. CDR3 sequence (DNA): TGTGCCAGCAGCGACAAACAGGGGAAGGGCACTGAAGCTTTCTTT. Its translation is CASSDKQGKGTEAFF.

The V and J genes are TRBV7-9 and TRBJ1-4; 7 bases align to TRBD1. V was clipped by 5 bases and J by 8 bases; unmatched bases: 11. This CDR3 is 15 amino acids long. Germline values: CDR1 SEHNR, CDR2 FQNEAQ (reference sequence). The CDR3 is CASSLDRVRAEKLFF. The CDR3 DNA sequence: TGTGCCAGCAGCCTAGACAGGGTCCGGGCGGAAAAACTGTTTTTT.

This chain links TRBV11-2 with TRBJ2-1; D might be TRBD2 (5 bases). CDR3 length: 13 amino acids. CDR1 is SGHAT and CDR2 is FQNNGV in the germline V gene. Deletions cut 5 bases from V and 5 bases from J, with 10 bases between. The CDR3 DNA is TGTGCCAGCAGCAGCGGACTCAACAATGAGCAGTTCTTC. This translates into CASSSGLNNEQFF.

This clone showed up just once. The chain uses TRBV7-2 and TRBJ2-1, with 9 bases matching TRBD2. The trim removed 1 base at V and 8 bases at J, leaving 6 bases unmatched. The CDR3 is 15 residues long. Germline V gives CDR1 SGHTA, CDR2 FQGNSA. The CDR3 coding sequence is TGTGCCAGCAGCTTAGGCCTCGGGACTAGCCATGAGCAGTTCTTC. Translation gives CASSLGLGTSHEQFF. Combining the CDR3 with reference TRBV7-2 and TRBJ2-1 gives the whole variable domain GAGVSQSPSNKVTEKGKDVELRCDPISGHTALYWYRQSLGQGLEFLIYFQGNSAPDKSGLPSDRFSAERTGGSVSTLTIQRTQQEDSAVYLCASSLGLGTSHEQFFGPGTRLTVL.

V gene TRBV19 combines with J gene TRBJ2-6, with D maybe TRBD1 (6 bases). The CDR3 totals 17 residues. V was cut by 3 bases and J by 4 bases, with 16 bases left in between. Germline V gene sequence: CDR1 LNHDA, CDR2 SQIVND (reference sequence). CDR3 sequence reads: CASSIDRFSVGANVLTF. For the CDR3, the DNA is TGTGCCAGTAGTATCGACAGGTTCTCGGTCGGGGCCAACGTCCTGACTTTC.

V gene TRBV4-3 combines with J gene TRBJ1-3; D ambiguous. CDR1 is LGHNA and CDR2 is YSLEER in the germline V gene. Trimming removed 4 bases from V and 5 bases from J, with 9 bases in between. The CDR3 has 13 residues. CDR3 bases: TGCGCCAGCAGCCCCGCGGCGAGAAACACCATATATTTT. This translates into CASSPAARNTIYF.

This sequence joins TRBV9 and TRBJ2-7; maybe TRBD1 (5 bases). CDR1 SGDLS and CDR2 YYNGEE come from the germline V gene. The V and J ends lost 3 bases and 0 bases respectively, with 10 bases between them. The CDR3 totals 14 residues. CDR3 sequence: CASSASRVSYEQYF. The CDR3 DNA sequence: TGTGCCAGCAGCGCCTCCAGGGTCTCCTACGAGCAGTACTTC.

The rearrangement uses TRBV30 and TRBJ1-1, with D possibly TRBD1 on 6 matching bases. From germline, CDR1 is GTSNPN and CDR2 SVGIG (reference sequence). The germline V and J ends were trimmed by 7 bases and 8 bases, with 17 bases remaining between them. CDR3 length: 12 residues. The CDR3 reads CALRGGRGEAFF. DNA of the CDR3: TGTGCCTTGCGTGGGGGCCGAGGGGAAGCTTTCTTT.

The chain is built from TRBV6-5 and TRBJ2-7; 8 bases line up with TRBD2. The germline CDR1 and CDR2 sequences are MNHEY and SVGAGI. V lost 6 bases to trimming and J lost 6 bases; unmatched junction nucleotides: 7. This CDR3 is built from 13 residues. The CDR3 DNA reads TGTGCCAGCAGGCCGGGACTAGTCTGCGAGCAGTACTTC. This sequence encodes CASRPGLVCEQYF.

In this sample, this clone turned up a few times. This chain connects TRBV19 to TRBJ2-5; the match to TRBD2 covers 10 bases. The CDR3 covers 16 residues. The trim removed 1 base at V and 5 bases at J, leaving 7 bases unmatched. The V gene's germline CDR1 is LNHDA and CDR2 SQIVND (reference sequence). The CDR3 sequence is CASSIGGSGRLETQYF. DNA of the CDR3: TGTGCCAGTAGTATAGGTGGTAGCGGGAGGTTGGAGACCCAGTACTTC. Based on the CDR3 plus reference TRBV19 and TRBJ2-5, the full variable domain is DGGITQSPKYLFRKEGQNVTLSCEQNLNHDAMYWYRQDPGQGLRLIYYSQIVNDFQKGDIAEGYSVSREKKESFPLTVTSAQKNPTAFYLCASSIGGSGRLETQYFGPGTRLLVL.

This clone was seen a handful of times. The CDR3 DNA follows: TGCAGCGTTCACCCAGGGGGAACTGAAGCTTTCTTT. Translating gives CSVHPGGTEAFF. The J gene is TRBJ1-1, the V gene TRBV29-1; 7 nucleotides align to TRBD1. The junction had 5 bases not matched to a gene; V was cut back by 5 bases and J by 5 bases. Germline loops: CDR1 SQVTM, CDR2 ANQGSEA. The length of the CDR3 is 12 residues.

The chain has TRBV7-8 and TRBJ2-2; D is unclear. CDR1 is SGHVS and CDR2 is FQNEAQ in the germline V gene. Trimming cost V 1 base and J 2 bases, with 8 bases left between them. This CDR3 comprises 15 residues. The DNA for the CDR3 is TGTGCCAGCAGCTTAGTCCTGGCAAACACCGGGGAGCTGTTTTTT. It translates to CASSLVLANTGELFF.

This clone occurred once. The rearrangement links TRBV15 to TRBJ1-5; TRBD1 agrees at 11 bases. Trimming at V came to 2 bases and at J to 5 bases, leaving 5 bases not matched to a gene. The CDR3 runs to 16 residues. The germline V gene has CDR1 LNHNV and CDR2 YYDKDF (reference sequence). The CDR3 DNA sequence: TGTGCCACCAGCAGAACTCGGACAGGGGGCGATCAGCCCCAGCATTTT. This sequence encodes CATSRTRTGGDQPQHF. Variable domain in full (rest from reference TRBV15 and TRBJ1-5): DAMVIQNPRYQVTQFGKPVTLSCSQTLNHNVMYWYQQKSSQAPKLLFHYYDKDFNNEADTPDNFQSRRPNTSFCFLDIRSPGLGDTAMYLCATSRTRTGGDQPQHFGDGTRLSIL.

V usage is TRBV30 and J usage is TRBJ1-5, with TRBD1 as a possible D gene (5 bases). The germline CDR1 and CDR2 sequences are GTSNPN and SVGIG (reference sequence). Trimming stripped 0 bases from V and 7 bases from J, with 22 bases between. This CDR3 spans 17 amino acids. CDR3 sequence: CAWSVKVGVGAGQPQHF. CDR3 nucleotide sequence: TGTGCCTGGAGTGTCAAGGTTGGAGTTGGGGCTGGACAGCCCCAGCATTTT.

This clone appeared once. This rearrangement joins TRBV30 to TRBJ2-7, with D perhaps TRBD1 (5 bases). The CDR3 covers 11 residues. CDR1 is GTSNPN and CDR2 is SVGIG in the germline V gene (reference sequence). V was cut by 5 bases and J by 3 bases, with 8 bases left in between. CDR3 region: CAWEGVYEQYF. The CDR3 nucleotides are TGTGCCTGGGAAGGGGTCTACGAGCAGTACTTC.

The rearrangement joins TRBV2 to TRBJ1-1; D may be TRBD1 (5 bases). The CDR3 runs 13 residues. Germline assignment: CDR1 SNHLY and CDR2 FYNNEI. CDR3 protein: CASLRQMNTEAFF. CDR3 DNA: TGTGCATCGCTCCGACAGATGAACACTGAAGCTTTCTTT.

The V call is TRBV4-2, the J call TRBJ1-6; D is unclear. The length of the CDR3 is 15 residues. V was clipped by 1 base and J by 12 bases, with 16 bases between them. The germline CDR1 and CDR2 sequences are LGHNA and YNFKEQ. For the CDR3, the DNA is TGTGCCAGCAGCCAAGGCTTAAACCAACTTCTACCCCTCCACTTT. As protein: CASSQGLNQLLPLHF.

The chain is built from TRBV7-2 and TRBJ2-2, with 7 positions matching TRBD2. With 6 bases clipped from V and 6 bases from J, the junction kept 10 bases outside the gene matches. The CDR3 spans 15 residues. Germline V gene data show CDR1 as SGHTA and CDR2 as FQGNSA. CDR3 residues: CASSGGVTVSGELFF. CDR3 coding DNA: TGTGCCAGCAGTGGGGGGGTGACAGTTTCCGGGGAGCTGTTTTTT.

The V call is TRBV9, the J call TRBJ1-3, with 9 positions matching TRBD1. CDR1 SGDLS and CDR2 YYNGEE come from the germline V gene. J lost 0 bases, V lost 7 bases, and 2 bases had no gene match. The CDR3 is 14 amino acids. Here the CDR3 DNA reads TGTGCCAGCGGACAGGGGTACTCTGGAAACACCATATATTTT. It yields the protein CASGQGYSGNTIYF.

This chain connects TRBV7-9 to TRBJ2-3, with unresolved D. Trimming pared 3 bases from V and 0 bases from J, leaving 10 bases between. The CDR3 spans 15 residues. Germline assignment: CDR1 SEHNR and CDR2 FQNEAQ (reference sequence). The CDR3 protein is CASSLFLPSTDTQYF. The CDR3 nucleotides read TGTGCCAGCAGCTTGTTCCTACCAAGCACAGATACGCAGTATTTT.

V and J are TRBV5-1 and TRBJ1-1, with D unresolved. Germline V gives CDR1 SGHRS, CDR2 YFSETQ. V gave up 0 bases and J gave up 1 base, with 10 bases separating them. The CDR3 spans 15 residues. The CDR3 nucleotides are TGCGCCAGCAGCTTGGTCCCAGGCCAGAACACTGAAGCTTTCTTT. It encodes CASSLVPGQNTEAFF.